The present TCR beta chain was sequenced within a study of vaccination and CD4 T cells after COVID-19. Concerning this clonotype itself: No antigen is known for it.

Trimming pared 6 bases from V and 2 bases from J, leaving 14 bases between. The CDR3 loop spans 15 amino acids. In germline, CDR1 is DFQATT, CDR2 SNEGSKA (reference sequence). Scientists ran DNA taken from cultured CD4+ T cells through the Oncomine TCR Beta short-read assay for sequencing. TCRdb independently ran MiXCR on the PCR reads; one entry per CDR3 protein. The sample consists of 5,800 or so distinct CDR3 sequences, about three quarters of them appearing once. The sample's treatment: roughly ten-day PBMC culture with coronavirus spike peptide pools or control peptides (ViraFEST assay). ViraFEST grew antigen-specific T cells using peptide pools, then sequenced TCRs. Following a culture period (about nine days), negative selection was used to isolate CD4+ T cells.

Sequencing input: CD4+ T cells from blood, cultured in vitro. The sequence derives from a human donor who had recovered from COVID-19. The rearrangement links TRBV20-1 to TRBJ1-6; D not certain. This CDR3 is CSAPEPGTYNSPLHF. The DNA for the CDR3 is TGCAGTGCCCCGGAACCGGGAACCTATAATTCACCCCTCCACTTT.